A single sample gave rise to the 12 T cell receptor beta chains below, sequenced in a study of regulatory T cells in long-lasting Graves disease. The time point here: newly diagnosed GD, antithyroid drugs for less than 3 months. Following extraction of RNA from PBMCs, that RNA was used to make the TCR library. Arm-PCR of CDR3 regions and iRepertoire HTBI primers were used to build TCR beta libraries. TCRdb re-called the multiplex PCR reads through MiXCR, storing one row per CDR3 protein. Of approximately 350,000 distinct CDR3 sequences in the sample, roughly 10% were seen once. This sample also appeared in a second study, on T cells in Graves' hyperthyroidism and ophthalmopathy.

This material consisted of peripheral blood mononuclear cells (PBMCs), taken at new diagnosis, from a patient treated with antithyroid drugs. The receptors derive from a young woman with Graves disease.

The V and J genes are TRBV6-5 and TRBJ2-5; 12 positions agree with TRBD2. This CDR3 is 19 amino acids long. With V trimmed by 4 bases and J by 3 bases, 15 bases remained unmatched. In germline, CDR1 is MNHEY, CDR2 SVGAGI. CDR3 amino acids: CASSFRLAGDQTIKETQYF. CDR3 coding DNA: TGTGCCAGCAGTTTCCGACTAGCGGGGGACCAAACCATTAAAGAGACCCAGTACTTC.

This clonotype was recorded many times. The chain has TRBV12-5 and TRBJ2-3; 13 nucleotides align to TRBD2. With 6 bases clipped from V and 4 bases from J, the junction kept 4 bases outside the gene matches. The CDR3 has 15 amino acids. Germline lookup yields CDR1 LGHNT and CDR2 FRNRAP. The DNA of the CDR3 is TGTGCTAGTGGCCAGGGACTAGCGGGATCAGATACGCAGTATTTT. It encodes CASGQGLAGSDTQYF. The variable domain in full, completed from reference TRBV12-5 and TRBJ2-3, reads DARVTQTPRHKVTEMGQEVTMRCQPILGHNTVFWYRQTMMQGLELLAYFRNRAPLDDSGMPKDRFSAEMPDATLATLKIQPSEPRDSAVYFCASGQGLAGSDTQYFGPGTRLTVL.

This chain joins TRBV4-1 and TRBJ1-2; perhaps TRBD1 as D (5 bases). V was pared by 0 bases and J by 4 bases, with 18 bases between. The CDR3 loop spans 17 amino acids. Germline CDR1 reads MGHRA; CDR2 reads YSYEKL. For the CDR3, the DNA is TGCGCCAGCAGCCAAGAGGGGACCTTTTTAGGGGTCTATGGCTACACCTTC. It encodes CASSQEGTFLGVYGYTF.

The V call is TRBV11-2, the J call TRBJ2-1, with 10 positions matching TRBD2. This CDR3 is built from 16 residues. CDR1 and CDR2 from the germline V gene are SGHAT and FQNNGV. Losses at the gene ends were 5 bases for V and 7 bases for J; bases not matched to a gene: 11. For the CDR3, the DNA is TGTGCCAGCAGCATAGGGCCTAGCGGGAGAGGGAATGAGCAGTTCTTC. Its translation is CASSIGPSGRGNEQFF.

This clonotype was counted many times. This sequence joins TRBV20-1 and TRBJ2-4; 11 bases map to TRBD2. This CDR3 region has 14 residues. Losses at the gene ends were 6 bases for V and 9 bases for J; bases not matched to a gene: 10. The germline V gene encodes CDR1 DFQATT and CDR2 SNEGSKA (reference sequence). CDR3 loop: CSALPVTSGVIQYF. The CDR3 nucleotides are TGCAGTGCCCTCCCCGTGACTAGCGGGGTCATTCAGTACTTC.

This clonotype was seen repeatedly, ten times or more. V and J are TRBV30 and TRBJ2-3, with no clear D. V was clipped by 7 bases and J by 6 bases, with 14 bases between them. The CDR3 sequence is 12 residues long. In germline, CDR1 is GTSNPN, CDR2 SVGIG (reference sequence). CDR3 region: CAYLPVTDTQYF. The CDR3 nucleotides read TGTGCCTACCTCCCGGTCACGGATACGCAGTATTTT.

The sample holds many counts of this clonotype. The chain carries TRBV10-2 and TRBJ2-2; D not certain. The CDR3 loop spans 17 amino acids. Trimming stripped 0 bases from V and 0 bases from J, with 11 bases between. CDR1 WSHSY and CDR2 SAAADI come from the germline V gene. For the CDR3, the DNA is TGCGCCAGCAGTGAGTCTTTAGTGCCTACGAACACCGGGGAGCTGTTTTTT. Translation: CASSESLVPTNTGELFF.

There are many counts of this clonotype. The chain is built from TRBV20-1 and TRBJ2-7, with D maybe TRBD2 (5 bases). The CDR3 runs to 15 residues. V lost 0 bases and J 5 bases, leaving 17 bases between the germline ends. Germline V lookup: CDR1 DFQATT, CDR2 SNEGSKA (reference sequence). As DNA, the CDR3 is TGCAGTGCTAGAGATCGGGGAAGACGAGTGGACGAGCAGTACTTC. This encodes CSARDRGRRVDEQYF.

This clonotype was detected ten times or more. V and J are TRBV3-1 and TRBJ1-2; TRBD1 agrees at 10 bases. Germline V CDR1 and CDR2: LGHDT, YNNKEL (reference sequence). The CDR3 has 14 residues. The V gene end was trimmed by 7 bases and the J gene end by 3 bases; junction bases not matched to a gene: 5. In DNA form, the CDR3 reads TGTGCCAGCAACCCCGGGACAGGGGACTATGGCTACACCTTC. Its protein product is CASNPGTGDYGYTF.

Of note for this clonotype: A much larger clonotype is one base distant, so this may be a read error. The chain recombines TRBV20-1 with TRBJ2-1; D perhaps matches TRBD2 (5 bases). The J call may be incorrect, as the DNA end agrees better with TRBJ2-7. From germline, CDR1 is DFQATT and CDR2 SNEGSKA (reference sequence). This CDR3 spans 14 amino acids. The CDR3 coding sequence is TGCAGTGCTAGGAGTGAGGGAAACTACAATGAGCAGTACTTC. Its protein product is CSARSEGNYNEQYF.

This clonotype has a single count. This sequence joins TRBV7-9 and TRBJ1-4; D gene unclear. The CDR3 has 15 residues. Germline CDR1 reads SEHNR; CDR2 reads FQNEAQ (reference sequence). The ends were cut back, 4 bases at V and 8 bases at J, with 17 bases in the middle. The CDR3 DNA reads as TGTGCCAGCAGCTCCCTGACCCTTCGCGGGGAAAAACTGTTTTTT. Its protein product is CASSSLTLRGEKLFF.

The sample holds many counts of this clonotype. This chain joins TRBV12-5 and TRBJ1-5; TRBD1 is a possible D gene (5 bases). Trimming pared 0 bases from V and 4 bases from J, leaving 13 bases between. Germline CDR1 LGHNT, CDR2 FRNRAP. The CDR3 has 16 amino acids. The CDR3: CASGLVDSFGNQPQHF. CDR3 sequence (DNA): TGTGCTAGTGGTTTGGTAGACAGCTTCGGGAATCAGCCCCAGCATTTT.